The 27 T cell receptor beta chains given below trace back to one sample, sequenced in a study of blood T cell repertoires in COVID-19. Using immunoSEQ multiplex PCR, the repertoire was profiled, and TCRdb retains in-frame clones only, with some absent. Here the sample spans 200,000 to 250,000 clones, 83% being singletons. The sequencing input was PBMCs or T cells enriched from blood (not recorded which). Every receptor here comes from a woman in her forties or fifties who had been exposed to COVID-19.

This chain links TRBV5-6 with TRBJ2-1, with 7 bases matching TRBD1. CDR3 length equals 16 residues. CDR1 and CDR2 (germline): SGHDT, YYEEEE. J gave up 0 bases and V 2 bases, and 5 bases lay outside the gene matches. The CDR3 DNA sequence: TGTGCCAGCAGCTTAGGGGGCCTGAGCTCCTACAATGAGCAGTTCTTC. It codes for CASSLGGLSSYNEQFF.

J is TRBJ1-1 and V is TRBV10-3; 7 bases line up with TRBD1. V lost 2 bases and J lost 0; bases outside the gene matches: 3. The CDR3 consists of 15 residues. Germline lookup yields CDR1 ENHRY and CDR2 SYGVKD. As DNA, the CDR3 is TGTGCCATCAGTGAGCAGGGGGACCTGAACACTGAAGCTTTCTTT. Its protein product is CAISEQGDLNTEAFF.

CDR3 DNA sequence: TGTGCCAGCAAGGGACAGATGAACACTGAAGCTTTCTTT. It translates to CASKGQMNTEAFF. V gene TRBV12-3 or TRBV12-4 combines with J gene TRBJ1-1; TRBD1 aligns across 7 bases. This CDR3 contains 13 residues. V shed 7 bases and J 0 bases; nucleotides not matched to a gene: 2.

This clone was observed a few times. The chain employs TRBV5-8 and TRBJ1-4, with D hard to call. Germline lookup yields CDR1 SGHTS and CDR2 YDEGEE. Trimming took off 2 bases at V and 0 bases at J, with 11 bases between the two ends. The CDR3 consists of 16 residues. The CDR3 nucleotides are TGTGCCAGCAGCTTTGTCCGGGTTACAACTAATGAAAAACTGTTTTTT. Translating gives CASSFVRVTTNEKLFF.

Only a few counts were recorded for this clone. The chain joins TRBV28 to TRBJ1-6, with 11 bases identical to TRBD1. This CDR3 has 16 residues. Looked up from germline, CDR1 is MDHEN and CDR2 is SYDVKM. Trimming at V came to 5 bases and at J to 13 bases, leaving 13 bases not matched to a gene. The CDR3 sequence is CASSTSTGTGGSPLHF. CDR3 nucleotides: TGTGCCAGCAGTACCTCCACCGGGACAGGGGGATCCCCCCTCCACTTT. The complete variable domain, with remaining parts taken from reference TRBV28 and TRBJ1-6, reads DVKVTQSSRYLVKRTGEKVFLECVQDMDHENMFWYRQDPGLGLRLIYFSYDVKMKEKGDIPEGYSVSREKKERFSLILESASTNQTSMYLCASSTSTGTGGSPLHFGNGTRLTVT.

CDR3 coding DNA: TGTGCCAGCAGTGAAGGGGGGGTGGGCTCCAACACCTTC. Protein sequence: CASSEGGVGSNTF. The gene calls are TRBV12-3 or TRBV12-4 and TRBJ1-2; a weak D match, TRBD1 (6 bases). Trimming stripped 5 bases from V and 12 bases from J, with 19 bases between. This CDR3 contains 13 residues.

This sequence joins TRBV4-3 and TRBJ1-2, with D possibly TRBD1 on 6 matching bases. CDR1 is LGHNA, CDR2 YSLEER, per germline. The V end was cut by 3 bases, the J end by 8 bases, with 13 bases between. CDR3 length: 13 residues. In nucleotides, the CDR3 is TGCGCCAGCAGCCAGGACCCAGGGACAGGCTACACCTTC. Amino acids: CASSQDPGTGYTF.

The chain uses TRBV27 and TRBJ2-3; a possible D gene is TRBD1 (6 bases). The CDR3 loop spans 14 amino acids. The germline V gene has CDR1 MNHEY and CDR2 SMNVEV (reference sequence). With 1 base removed from V and 3 bases from J, the gap between germline ends came to 8 bases. The CDR3: CASSLYGQTDTQYF. The CDR3 nucleotides read TGTGCCAGCAGTTTATATGGACAGACAGATACGCAGTATTTT.

The rearrangement joins TRBV7-2 to TRBJ2-3; D remains ambiguous. Per the germline V gene, CDR1 is SGHTA and CDR2 is FQGNSA. The CDR3 runs 13 residues. Trimming took 2 bases from V and 6 from J, leaving 9 bases between them. Here the CDR3 DNA reads TGTGCCAGCAGCTTATTTAAGGAGGATACGCAGTATTTT. Amino acid sequence: CASSLFKEDTQYF.

V usage is TRBV6-2 or TRBV6-3 and J usage is TRBJ1-1; no definite D call. The CDR3 sequence is 14 residues long. CDR1 MNHEY and CDR2 SVGEGT come from the germline V gene. Deletions cut 6 bases from V and 1 base from J, with 12 bases between. The CDR3 spells CASSKDGGNTEAFF. The CDR3 nucleotides are TGTGCCAGCAGCAAGGACGGAGGGAACACTGAAGCTTTCTTT.

Only a few counts were recorded for this clone. The rearrangement links TRBV29-1 to TRBJ1-1, with D perhaps matching TRBD1 (6 bases). Trimming took off 6 bases at V and 1 base at J, with 18 bases between the two ends. Germline V gene lookup returns CDR1 SQVTM and CDR2 ANQGSEA. The CDR3 spans 15 residues. The CDR3 DNA sequence: TGCAGCGTCCTGCCCGGGGGCGGGGGGAACACTGAAGCTTTCTTT. Translation: CSVLPGGGGNTEAFF.

For the CDR3, the DNA is TGTGCCAGCAGTGACGGTATGGGCAGGGGCAGCGGCTACACCTTC. Its protein product is CASSDGMGRGSGYTF. The gene calls are TRBV6-4 and TRBJ1-2, with D tentatively TRBD1 (6 bases). The CDR3 consists of 15 residues. Germline CDR1 reads MRHNA; CDR2 reads SNTAGT. V lost 2 bases and J 8 bases, leaving 18 bases between the germline ends.

The table lists this clone with a few counts. This chain links TRBV29-1 with TRBJ1-1; D is possibly TRBD1 (5 bases). V lost 7 bases and J 5 bases, leaving 14 bases between the germline ends. Per the germline V gene, CDR1 is SQVTM and CDR2 is ANQGSEA. The CDR3 is 12 residues long. CDR3 region: CSGRGGETEAFF. The DNA for the CDR3 is TGCAGCGGGCGGGGGGGTGAGACTGAAGCTTTCTTT.

The rearrangement joins TRBV5-1 to TRBJ2-7; a weak D match, TRBD1 (6 bases). Per the germline V gene, CDR1 is SGHRS and CDR2 is YFSETQ. The ends were cut back, 4 bases at V and 0 bases at J, with 8 bases in the middle. The CDR3 has 13 amino acids. The CDR3 is CASSLGASYEQYF. The CDR3 nucleotides read TGCGCCAGCAGCCTGGGGGCCTCCTACGAGCAGTACTTC.

V is TRBV19 and J is TRBJ1-1; TRBD1 aligns across 7 bases. V shed 10 bases, J shed 0 bases, and the junction held 14 bases outside the gene matches. CDR3 size: 16 residues. CDR1 LNHDA and CDR2 SQIVND come from the germline V gene (reference sequence). CDR3 nucleotide sequence: TGTGCCACCCGCGGAAGGGGACAGACCCTGAACACTGAAGCTTTCTTT. Translating gives CATRGRGQTLNTEAFF.

This clone was observed a handful of times. This chain joins TRBV7-2 and TRBJ1-5; 8 bases map to TRBD1. Trimming removed 5 bases from V and 3 bases from J; junction bases left unmatched: 9. Germline loops: CDR1 SGHTA, CDR2 FQGNSA. The CDR3 totals 16 residues. This CDR3 is CASSPGQGWVNQPQHF. The CDR3 bases are TGTGCCAGCAGCCCCGGACAGGGATGGGTCAATCAGCCCCAGCATTTT.

The chain carries TRBV7-9 and TRBJ1-1, with a tentative D call TRBD1 (6 bases). With 5 bases removed from V and 7 bases from J, the gap between germline ends came to 17 bases. Germline CDR1 reads SEHNR; CDR2 reads FQNEAQ (reference sequence). The CDR3 contains 14 residues. CDR3 DNA sequence: TGTGCCAGCAGCGCACAGGGCCTTCCAGGTGAAGCTTTCTTT. Translated: CASSAQGLPGEAFF.

The chain carries TRBV18 and TRBJ2-5; 7 nucleotides align to TRBD1. V gave up 3 bases and J gave up 2 bases; unmatched junction bases: 9. Germline lookup yields CDR1 KGHSH and CDR2 LQKENI. The CDR3 is made up of 16 amino acids. Here the CDR3 reads CASSPRFRDSQETQYF. DNA for the CDR3: TGTGCCAGCTCACCCCGTTTTCGGGACAGTCAAGAGACCCAGTACTTC.

This chain connects TRBV19 to TRBJ2-5; perhaps TRBD1 as D (6 bases). The CDR3 consists of 14 residues. V lost 3 bases to trimming and J lost 0 bases, with 8 bases between them. Germline V gives CDR1 LNHDA, CDR2 SQIVND (reference sequence). This CDR3 is CASSIGQHQETQYF. The CDR3 region has the DNA TGTGCCAGTAGTATTGGACAGCACCAAGAGACCCAGTACTTC.

V and J are TRBV5-6 and TRBJ1-4, with unresolved D. Germline V gives CDR1 SGHDT, CDR2 YYEEEE. V was shortened by 6 bases and J by 6 bases, with 15 bases between the two germline ends. CDR3 size: 14 residues. The CDR3 bases are TGTGCCAGCACCGAATTTCTACGGGATGAAAAACTGTTTTTT. Residues: CASTEFLRDEKLFF.

This chain links TRBV19 with TRBJ1-1; no clear D gene. Germline loops: CDR1 LNHDA, CDR2 SQIVND (reference sequence). V shed 7 bases and J shed 1 base, with 16 bases lying between them. This CDR3 comprises 15 residues. This CDR3 is CASTQSTRTNTEAFF. The CDR3 bases are TGTGCCAGTACCCAGTCGACAAGAACGAACACTGAAGCTTTCTTT.

The chain is built from TRBV4-1 and TRBJ1-1, with TRBD1 identical over 9 bases. Per germline, CDR1 MGHRA and CDR2 YSYEKL. J gave up 4 bases and V 4 bases, and 7 bases lay outside the gene matches. The CDR3 runs 15 residues. CDR3 sequence: CASSPLGDRATEAFF. In DNA form, the CDR3 reads TGCGCCAGCAGCCCATTAGGGGACAGGGCCACTGAAGCTTTCTTT.

This chain uses TRBV18 with TRBJ2-2; 7 nucleotides align to TRBD1. Per the germline V gene, CDR1 is KGHSH and CDR2 is LQKENI. After removal of 6 bases from V and 4 bases from J, the junction contained 5 bases not matched to a gene. CDR3 length: 14 amino acids. In DNA, the CDR3 is TGTGCCAGCTCTATTGACAGGGTCACCGGGGAGCTGTTTTTT. It yields the protein CASSIDRVTGELFF.

The gene calls are TRBV5-1 and TRBJ2-7; the match to TRBD1 covers 11 bases. This CDR3 contains 15 residues. Germline V gene data show CDR1 as SGHRS and CDR2 as YFSETQ. The J segment lost 6 bases and the V segment lost 7 bases, leaving 12 bases of the junction unmatched. The CDR3 protein is CASRSTGTGGSEQYF. CDR3 sequence (DNA): TGCGCCAGCCGATCAACCGGGACAGGGGGGAGCGAGCAGTACTTC.

The gene calls are TRBV3-1 (or the pseudogene TRBV3-2) and TRBJ2-5; D is perhaps TRBD1 (5 bases). V lost 1 base and J 2 bases, leaving 11 bases between the germline ends. The CDR3 has 15 amino acids. CDR1 and CDR2 (germline): LGHDT, YNNKEL (reference sequence). CDR3 protein: CASSQAGWQQETQYF. The CDR3 coding sequence is TGTGCCAGCAGCCAAGCAGGGTGGCAGCAAGAGACCCAGTACTTC.

The rearrangement links TRBV4-2 to TRBJ1-1; TRBD1 matches at 7 bases. Germline V gene sequence: CDR1 LGHNA, CDR2 YNFKEQ. CDR3 length equals 15 residues. V trimming: 4 bases; J trimming: 1 base; junction bases outside the gene matches: 6. The CDR3 loop is CASSPTGTANTEAFF. The CDR3 nucleotides read TGTGCCAGCAGCCCAACCGGGACAGCGAACACTGAAGCTTTCTTT.

V is TRBV30 and J is TRBJ2-1; D possibly corresponds to TRBD2 (6 bases). CDR1 GTSNPN and CDR2 SVGIG come from the germline V gene (reference sequence). CDR3 length: 15 residues. V lost 0 bases and J lost 0, with 9 bases in between. CDR3 coding DNA: TGTGCCTGGAGTGTCGGACTAATCTCCTACAATGAGCAGTTCTTC. Protein product: CAWSVGLISYNEQFF.